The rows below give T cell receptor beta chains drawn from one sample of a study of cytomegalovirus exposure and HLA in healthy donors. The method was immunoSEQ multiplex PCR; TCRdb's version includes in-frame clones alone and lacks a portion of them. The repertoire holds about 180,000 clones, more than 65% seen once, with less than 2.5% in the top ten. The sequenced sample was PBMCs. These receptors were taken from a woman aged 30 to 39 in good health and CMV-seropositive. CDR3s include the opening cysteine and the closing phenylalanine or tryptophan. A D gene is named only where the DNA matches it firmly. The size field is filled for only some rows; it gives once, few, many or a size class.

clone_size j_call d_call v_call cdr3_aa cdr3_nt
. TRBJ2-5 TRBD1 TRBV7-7 CASSPGQGGTQYF TGTGCCAGCAGCCCGGGACAGGGAGGGACCCAGTACTTC
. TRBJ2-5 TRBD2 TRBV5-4 CASSATSGGPQETQYF TGTGCCAGCAGCGCCACTAGCGGGGGGCCCCAAGAGACCCAGTACTTC
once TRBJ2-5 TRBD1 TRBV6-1 CASSAQGAWETQYF TGTGCCAGCAGTGCACAGGGGGCTTGGGAGACCCAGTACTTC
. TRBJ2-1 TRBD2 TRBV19 CASSTLAGASDNEQFF TGTGCCAGTAGTACCCTAGCGGGGGCTTCCGACAATGAGCAGTTCTTC
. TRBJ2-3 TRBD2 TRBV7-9 CASSPGERGASPDTQYF TGTGCCAGCAGCCCCGGGGAGCGGGGGGCATCCCCAGATACGCAGTATTTT
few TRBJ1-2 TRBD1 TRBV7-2 CASSLVGTGDGYTF TGTGCCAGCAGCTTAGTTGGGACAGGTGATGGCTACACCTTC
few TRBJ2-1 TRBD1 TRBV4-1 CASSQPRQGAYNEQFF TGCGCCAGCAGCCAACCCAGACAGGGTGCCTACAATGAGCAGTTCTTC
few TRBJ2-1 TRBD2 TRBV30 CAGFGTRRQHEQFF TGTGCCGGCTTCGGGACTAGACGTCAGCATGAGCAGTTCTTC
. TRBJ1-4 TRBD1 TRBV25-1 CASSIRTGRGEKLFF TGTGCCAGCAGTATCCGGACAGGGCGGGGTGAAAAACTGTTTTTT
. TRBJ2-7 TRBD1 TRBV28 CASSFVAGGLGEEQYF TGTGCCAGCAGTTTCGTGGCAGGGGGCCTTGGTGAAGAGCAGTACTTC
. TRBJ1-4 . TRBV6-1 CASSVSLNEKLFF TGTGCCAGCAGTGTTAGCCTTAATGAAAAACTGTTTTTT
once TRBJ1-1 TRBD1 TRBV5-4 CASSERRGQNTEAFF TGTGCCAGCAGCGAGAGGAGGGGGCAAAACACTGAAGCTTTCTTT
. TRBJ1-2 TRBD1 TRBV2 CASSENRQGHRYTF TGTGCCAGCAGTGAAAACCGACAGGGCCATCGCTACACCTTC
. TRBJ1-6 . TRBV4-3 CASSQELSSYNSPLHF TGCGCCAGCAGCCAAGAGCTGAGCTCCTATAATTCACCCCTCCACTTT
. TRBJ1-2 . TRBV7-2 CASSPRRGGGYTF TGTGCCAGCAGCCCTCGGAGGGGAGGGGGCTACACCTTC
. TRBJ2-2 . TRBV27 CASSLGGLGELFF TGTGCCAGCAGTTTAGGAGGTCTCGGGGAGCTGTTTTTT
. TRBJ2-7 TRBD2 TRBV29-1 CSVAGLAGGSYEQYF TGCAGCGTGGCAGGACTAGCGGGGGGCTCCTACGAGCAGTACTTC
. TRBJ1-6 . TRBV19 CASSRSGDRYNSPLHF TGTGCCAGTAGTAGATCTGGAGACAGGTACAATTCACCCCTCCACTTT
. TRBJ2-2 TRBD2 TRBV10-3 CAYSGGGTGELFF TGTGCCTATAGCGGGGGTGGCACCGGGGAGCTGTTTTTT
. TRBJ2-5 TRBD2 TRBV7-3 CASSPSGGLQETQYF TGTGCCAGCAGCCCTAGCGGGGGGCTCCAAGAGACCCAGTACTTC
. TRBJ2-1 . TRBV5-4 CASSSGSGRLGEQFF TGTGCCAGCAGCTCCGGGTCTGGGAGATTGGGGGAGCAGTTCTTC
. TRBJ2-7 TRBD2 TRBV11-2 CASMGLAGAYEQYF TGTGCCAGCATGGGGCTAGCGGGGGCCTACGAGCAGTACTTC
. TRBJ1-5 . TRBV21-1 CASRRGGTSQPQHF TGTGCCAGCAGAAGGGGGGGCACGAGTCAGCCCCAGCATTTT
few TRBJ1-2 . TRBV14 CASSRADSFYGYTF TGTGCCAGCAGCCGCGCGGACAGTTTCTATGGCTACACCTTC
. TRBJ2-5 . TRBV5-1 CASSLGVQETQYF TGCGCCAGCAGCTTAGGGGTACAAGAGACCCAGTACTTC
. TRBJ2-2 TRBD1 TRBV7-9 CASSPGQGHSGELFF TGTGCCAGCAGCCCGGGACAGGGGCACTCCGGGGAGCTGTTTTTT
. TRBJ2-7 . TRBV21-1 CASSKGTVYEQYF TGTGCCAGCAGCAAAGGGACTGTCTACGAGCAGTACTTC
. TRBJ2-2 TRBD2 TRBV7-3 CASSLQAGGNTGELFF TGTGCCAGCAGTTTACAAGCGGGGGGGAACACCGGGGAGCTGTTTTTT
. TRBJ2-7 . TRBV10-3 CAISHGHLVEQYF TGTGCCATCAGCCATGGACATCTCGTCGAGCAGTACTTC
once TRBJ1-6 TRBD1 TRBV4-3 CASSQVGDREGPPLHF TGCGCCAGCAGCCAGGTGGGGGACAGGGAGGGTCCACCCCTCCACTTT
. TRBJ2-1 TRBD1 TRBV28 CASSLLGARGTEQFF TGTGCCAGCAGTTTATTAGGGGCCAGGGGGACTGAGCAGTTCTTC
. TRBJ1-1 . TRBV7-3 CASSLTVGGGNTEAFF TGTGCCAGCAGCTTAACCGTTGGGGGGGGGAACACTGAAGCTTTCTTT
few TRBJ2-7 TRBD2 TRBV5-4 CASSVSSGGVYEQYF TGTGCCAGCAGCGTTTCTAGCGGGGGGGTCTACGAGCAGTACTTC
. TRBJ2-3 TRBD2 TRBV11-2 CASSSGTSGVIGDTQYF TGTGCCAGCAGCTCGGGGACTAGCGGGGTTATAGGAGATACGCAGTATTTT
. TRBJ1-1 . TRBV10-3 CAIKGKGHTEAFF TGTGCCATCAAGGGGAAGGGGCACACTGAAGCTTTCTTT